This T cell receptor beta chain was retrieved from a study of blood T cell repertoires in COVID-19. The overall study: Spain, Italy and the United States supplied samples that represented acute and convalescent COVID-19. Sources were T cells, B-cell-depleted T cells, or PBMCs; the material itself was cDNA or gDNA.

Sequenced by immunoSEQ multiplex PCR; TCRdb stores in-frame clones only, minus some. The profile covers roughly 250,000 clones, with around 80% appearing a single time and roughly 9.4% taken by the ten largest. Germline CDR1 reads ENHRY; CDR2 reads SYGVKD. The CDR3 runs to 13 residues. The V segment lost 8 bases and the J segment 6 bases; nucleotides outside the gene matches: 7. The chain joins TRBV10-3 to TRBJ2-7, with TRBD1 matching 10 bases. Sequencing was performed on peripheral blood. The clonotype originates from a man aged 35 to 55 with active or convalescent COVID-19. The CDR3 region is CAICPGTGVEQYF. The CDR3 nucleotides are TGTGCCATCTGTCCCGGGACAGGGGTCGAGCAGTACTTC.